The clone carrying this T cell receptor (beta chain) was seen at least ten times. The antigen is not known. The data were taken from a study of T cells in Graves' hyperthyroidism and ophthalmopathy. Germline V gives CDR1 SEHNR, CDR2 FQNEAQ (reference sequence). The CDR3 is 16 residues long. V was pared by 5 bases and J by 3 bases, with 12 bases of the junction left unmatched. RNA transcripts were the template for amplifying TCR beta CDR3 regions. Primed by the HTBI set, a first-round RT-PCR was run on the TCR CDR3. TCRdb recomputed calls from the multiplex PCR reads with MiXCR, one row per CDR3 protein. In the table there are some 620,000 distinct CDR3 sequences, about 17% of which are singletons. General study points: In the blood, most expanded thyroid clonotypes above 0.001 appeared as well.

The TCR originated in a young woman with Graves' hyperthyroidism. The specimen sequenced was blood. The V gene is TRBV7-9, the J gene TRBJ2-7, with 8 nucleotides matching TRBD1. DNA of the CDR3: TGTGCCAGCAGCGACTTACCCGGGACAGGCATCTACGAGCAGTACTTC. It specifies CASSDLPGTGIYEQYF. The full variable domain, its missing parts supplied by reference TRBV7-9 and TRBJ2-7, is DTGVSQNPRHKITKRGQNVTFRCDPISEHNRLYWYRQTLGQGPEFLTYFQNEAQLEKSRLLSDRFSAERPKGSFSTLEIQRTEQGDSAMYLCASSDLPGTGIYEQYFGPGTRLTVT.